The 14 T cell receptor beta chains below were found in one sample sequenced in a study of vaccination and CD4 T cells after COVID-19 (dated by TCRdb to between 2021 and 2023). The library was obtained by PCR. This sample was sequenced with an Illumina iSeq 100. At the Johns Hopkins FTIC core, DNA from the cultured CD4+ T cells underwent TCR sequencing with the Oncomine TCR Beta short-read assay. In-frame beta chains were kept once TCRdb had trimmed the public reads at Q25 with fastp and called clones with MiXCR. CDR3 protein duplicates are merged, each entry listing the most common genes and DNA. The sample table shows about 14,000 distinct CDR3 sequences, and approximately 45% are seen once. Under 20% of the sample goes to the ten largest clones. The label giving this sample's treatment or condition can be read as: roughly nine-day PBMC culture with coronavirus spike peptide pools or control peptides (ViraFEST assay).

These receptors' targets are unknown. The sample was cultured CD4+ T cells from blood. The source of these receptors is a human donor with COVID-19.

The chain combines TRBV19 with TRBJ1-2; D gene uncertain. Germline V gene data show CDR1 as LNHDA and CDR2 as SQIVND (reference sequence). CDR3 length: 13 residues. Trimming took 6 bases from V and 6 from J, leaving 14 bases between them. In DNA form, the CDR3 reads TGTGCCAGTAGATCCGGACGGGAGAATGGCTACACCTTC. Translated, it gives CASRSGRENGYTF.

The V call is TRBV27, the J call TRBJ1-2, with TRBD1 matching 8 bases. The CDR3 runs to 13 residues. J gave up 8 bases and V 3 bases, and 5 bases lay outside the gene matches. The germline gives CDR1 MNHEY, CDR2 SMNVEV (reference sequence). In DNA form, the CDR3 reads TGTGCCAGCAGTTTGCAGGGGGCGCGGGGCTACACCTTC. This codes for CASSLQGARGYTF.

This clonotype was seen a handful of times. The rearrangement uses TRBV30 and TRBJ1-5, with D possibly matching TRBD1 (6 bases). The ends were cut back, 3 bases at V and 4 bases at J, with 19 bases in the middle. Germline V gene data show CDR1 as GTSNPN and CDR2 as SVGIG (reference sequence). The CDR3 has 16 residues. For the CDR3, the DNA is TGTGCCTGGAGCCAGGGGTCCGGGACGAAGAATCAGCCCCAGCATTTT. This codes for CAWSQGSGTKNQPQHF.

This chain connects TRBV18 to TRBJ2-7, with 9 nucleotides matching TRBD1. The CDR3 covers 16 residues. The junction had 8 bases not matched to a gene; V was cut back by 4 bases and J by 1 base. The V gene's germline CDR1 is KGHSH and CDR2 LQKENI. The CDR3 DNA follows: TGTGCCAGCTCACTTGGACAGGGGCGAGATTCCTACGAGCAGTACTTC. Residues: CASSLGQGRDSYEQYF.

V is TRBV20-1 and J is TRBJ2-5, with D possibly TRBD1 on 6 matching bases. Germline lookup yields CDR1 DFQATT and CDR2 SNEGSKA (reference sequence). V lost 2 bases and J 1 base, leaving 17 bases between the germline ends. The CDR3 is made up of 16 amino acids. The CDR3 region has the DNA TGCAGTGCTAGACCAAACGGACAGTTTTTCCAAGAGACCCAGTACTTC. It yields the protein CSARPNGQFFQETQYF.

This clonotype was recorded once. The chain links TRBV6-5 to TRBJ2-3; D remains unclear. Germline CDR1 MNHEY, CDR2 SVGAGI. The CDR3 spans 12 residues. The germline V and J ends were trimmed by 2 bases and 6 bases, with 6 bases remaining between them. CDR3: CASSYRGDTQYF. In nucleotides, the CDR3 is TGTGCCAGCAGTTACCGAGGCGATACGCAGTATTTT.

The genes are TRBV5-1 and TRBJ1-2, with TRBD1 as a possible D gene (5 bases). Germline V gives CDR1 SGHRS, CDR2 YFSETQ. The CDR3 totals 14 residues. Trimming pared 1 base from V and 8 bases from J, leaving 15 bases between. CDR3 loop: CASSLSQGGEGYTF. The CDR3 DNA reads TGCGCCAGCAGCTTGTCCCAGGGAGGAGAGGGCTACACCTTC.

This chain connects TRBV18 to TRBJ2-7; weak D call: TRBD2 (5 bases). The CDR3 runs to 12 residues. CDR1 KGHSH and CDR2 LQKENI come from the germline V gene. Deletions cut 2 bases from V and 5 bases from J, with 7 bases between. Here the CDR3 reads CASSPYGDEQYF. DNA of the CDR3: TGTGCCAGCTCACCATACGGGGACGAGCAGTACTTC. The full variable domain, rest sourced from reference TRBV18 and TRBJ2-7, is NAGVMQNPRHLVRRRGQEARLRCSPMKGHSHVYWYRQLPEEGLKFMVYLQKENIIDESGMPKERFSAEFPKEGPSILRIQQVVRGDSAAYFCASSPYGDEQYFGPGTRLTVT.

This clonotype was recorded a few times. This rearrangement joins TRBV5-4 to TRBJ1-2; D gene ambiguous. V lost 4 bases and J 0 bases, leaving 7 bases between the germline ends. CDR1 and CDR2 (germline): SGHNT, YYREEE (reference sequence). There are 13 residues in the CDR3. CDR3 sequence: CASSQQPNYGYTF. The CDR3, as DNA: TGTGCCAGCAGCCAACAACCTAACTATGGCTACACCTTC.

J is TRBJ2-4 and V is TRBV12-3 or TRBV12-4; D possibly corresponds to TRBD2 (6 bases). There are 15 residues in the CDR3. V dropped 4 bases and J dropped 3 bases, with 13 bases sitting between them. The CDR3 DNA is TGTGCCAGCAGTTCGGCAGCGGGCTTCAAAAACATTCAGTACTTC. It specifies CASSSAAGFKNIQYF.

This clonotype has just a few counts. The chain has TRBV15 and TRBJ1-5, with 8 positions matching TRBD1. V was clipped by 1 base and J by 1 base; unmatched bases: 3. This CDR3 is built from 16 residues. Germline V gene lookup returns CDR1 LNHNV and CDR2 YYDKDF (reference sequence). The CDR3 sequence is CATSRVRTGSNQPQHF. DNA of the CDR3: TGTGCCACCAGCAGAGTTAGGACAGGGAGCAATCAGCCCCAGCATTTT.

This clonotype was found a few times. The J gene is TRBJ2-3, the V gene TRBV27; D gene uncertain. Trimming removed 5 bases at V and 7 bases at J, with 10 bases between. The CDR3 consists of 12 residues. Germline assignment: CDR1 MNHEY and CDR2 SMNVEV (reference sequence). The CDR3 region has the DNA TGTGCCAGCAGTCTTCCCTCCAATACGCAGTATTTT. Translated, it gives CASSLPSNTQYF.

This chain joins TRBV7-2 and TRBJ1-2; the D gene is possibly TRBD1 (5 bases). V dropped 3 bases and J dropped 5 bases, with 10 bases sitting between them. There are 13 residues in the CDR3. CDR1 and CDR2 (germline): SGHTA, FQGNSA. The CDR3: CASSLPRVYGYTF. DNA for the CDR3: TGTGCCAGCAGCTTGCCCAGGGTTTATGGCTACACCTTC.

This clonotype was recorded once. The CDR3 here is CASSYGREETQYF. The CDR3 DNA sequence: TGTGCCAGCAGTTACGGCAGGGAAGAGACCCAGTACTTC. V is TRBV6-2 or TRBV6-3 and J is TRBJ2-5; TRBD1 might be the D (5 bases). Trimming shortened V by 2 bases and J by 3 bases, and 7 bases separated the two germline ends. Per the germline V gene, CDR1 is MNHEY and CDR2 is SVGEGT. The CDR3 is 13 amino acids.